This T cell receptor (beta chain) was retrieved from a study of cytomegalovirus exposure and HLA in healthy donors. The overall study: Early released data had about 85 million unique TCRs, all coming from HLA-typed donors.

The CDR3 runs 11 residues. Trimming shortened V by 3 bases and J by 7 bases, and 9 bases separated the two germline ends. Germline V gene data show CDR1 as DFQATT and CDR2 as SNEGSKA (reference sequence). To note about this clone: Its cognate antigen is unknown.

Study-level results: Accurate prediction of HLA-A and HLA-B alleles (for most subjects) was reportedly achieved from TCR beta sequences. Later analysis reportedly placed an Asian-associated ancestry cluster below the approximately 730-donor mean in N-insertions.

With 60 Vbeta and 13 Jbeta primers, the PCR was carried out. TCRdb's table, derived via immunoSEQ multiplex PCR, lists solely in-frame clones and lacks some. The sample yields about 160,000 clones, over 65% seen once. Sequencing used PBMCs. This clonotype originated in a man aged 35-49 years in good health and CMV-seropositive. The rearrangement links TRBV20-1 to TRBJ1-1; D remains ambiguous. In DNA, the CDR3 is TGCAGTGCTAGCGGGGAAATTGAAGCTTTCTTT. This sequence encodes CSASGEIEAFF.